The present T cell receptor (beta chain) was sequenced within a study of long-term antiretroviral therapy in people with HIV. Assay version v3.0 of immunoSEQ was used, and it was run at survey level. Produced via immunoSEQ multiplex PCR; TCRdb's table is partial and in-frame only. The data hold some 30,000 clones, with roughly 97% observed a single time. This TCR was recovered from a man between 25 and 39 years old with HIV. The sequences come from unsorted PBMCs, collected 7.6 years after starting antiretroviral therapy.

The CDR3 coding sequence is TGTGCCAGCACCCCTGGGGGGCTCCTGCAGGAGCCCCAGCATTTT. Amino acids: CASTPGGLLQEPQHF. The chain links TRBV6-1 to TRBJ1-5; D perhaps matches TRBD1 (6 bases). Germline lookup yields CDR1 MNHNS and CDR2 SASEGT. The V and J ends lost 7 bases and 8 bases respectively, with 21 bases between them. This CDR3 spans 15 amino acids.